One and the same sample provided the 30 T cell receptor beta chains below, sequenced in a study of T cell responses to AZD1222 COVID-19 vaccine. Sequencing used immunoSEQ multiplex PCR; TCRdb keeps in-frame clones, though not all of them. This table holds about 130,000 clones, about nine tenths found once. The sample here was peripheral blood, taken on day 0 of AZD1222 vaccination. Receptor source: an adult in good health.

This rearrangement joins TRBV3-1 (or the pseudogene TRBV3-2) to TRBJ2-3, with TRBD2 matching 8 bases. The CDR3 length is 13 residues. Losses at the gene ends were 6 bases for V and 5 bases for J; bases not matched to a gene: 4. Germline CDR1 LGHDT, CDR2 YNNKEL (reference sequence). This CDR3 is CASRAGGGDTQYF. Here the CDR3 DNA reads TGTGCCAGCAGGGCCGGGGGGGGAGATACGCAGTATTTT.

The chain has TRBV27 and TRBJ2-1, with D hard to call. CDR1 MNHEY and CDR2 SMNVEV come from the germline V gene (reference sequence). The germline V and J ends were trimmed by 6 bases and 4 bases, with 4 bases remaining between them. The CDR3 contains 11 residues. In nucleotides, the CDR3 is TGTGCCAGCAGATCGTACAATGAGCAGTTCTTC. Protein product: CASRSYNEQFF.

V gene TRBV12-3 or TRBV12-4 combines with J gene TRBJ1-2; possible D gene TRBD1, 6 bases. Trimming left V 3 bases short and J 4 bases short, with 6 bases between. The CDR3 is 12 amino acids. The CDR3 sequence is CASSLTGYGYTF. The CDR3 DNA is TGTGCCAGCAGTTTGACAGGCTATGGCTACACCTTC.

The chain joins TRBV27 to TRBJ1-1; no definite D call. The CDR3 consists of 14 residues. Germline assignment: CDR1 MNHEY and CDR2 SMNVEV (reference sequence). V lost 7 bases to trimming and J lost 1 base, with 13 bases between them. The CDR3 DNA sequence: TGTGCCAGCACTCTGTCTGCCTCGAACACTGAAGCTTTCTTT. It translates to CASTLSASNTEAFF.

The chain couples TRBV28 to TRBJ1-5; a possible D gene is TRBD1 (5 bases). The CDR3 consists of 17 residues. Germline CDR1 reads MDHEN; CDR2 reads SYDVKM. V lost 5 bases and J 1 base, leaving 18 bases between the germline ends. This CDR3 reads CASSQHTGTASNQPQHF. In DNA form, the CDR3 reads TGTGCCAGCAGTCAACATACCGGGACGGCGAGCAATCAGCCCCAGCATTTT.

The count of this clone is one. This chain uses TRBV5-4 with TRBJ2-7; 9 nucleotides agree with TRBD1. After removal of 4 bases from V and 3 bases from J, the junction contained 5 bases not matched to a gene. The CDR3 is 14 residues long. Germline CDR1 reads SGHNT; CDR2 reads YYREEE (reference sequence). The CDR3 sequence: CASSQDRGYYEQYF. CDR3 DNA sequence: TGTGCCAGCAGCCAGGACAGGGGTTACTACGAGCAGTACTTC.

V gene TRBV5-4 combines with J gene TRBJ1-1, with TRBD1 matching 12 bases. Trimming cost V 3 bases and J 7 bases; bases outside gene matches: 4. The germline V gene encodes CDR1 SGHNT and CDR2 YYREEE (reference sequence). This CDR3 comprises 14 residues. CDR3 in amino acids: CASSWGQGADEAFF. The CDR3 DNA follows: TGTGCCAGCAGCTGGGGACAGGGGGCGGATGAAGCTTTCTTT.

The rearrangement links TRBV13 to TRBJ2-7, with D possibly matching TRBD2 (5 bases). CDR3 length: 8 amino acids. Germline CDR1 PRHDT, CDR2 FYEKMQ (reference sequence). Trimming removed 9 bases from V and 9 bases from J, with 6 bases in between. CDR3 amino acids: CASEGQYF. CDR3 coding DNA: TGTGCCAGTGAGGGGCAGTACTTC.

This chain connects TRBV2 to TRBJ2-7, with 12 positions matching TRBD2. The CDR3 runs to 15 residues. The V segment lost 5 bases and the J segment 1 base; nucleotides outside the gene matches: 3. Germline CDR1 SNHLY, CDR2 FYNNEI. The CDR3 DNA follows: TGTGCCAGCAGTCGACTAGCGGGGGTGTCCTACGAGCAGTACTTC. This gives the protein CASSRLAGVSYEQYF.

The chain joins TRBV30 to TRBJ2-3; 11 bases fit TRBD2. Germline V gene lookup returns CDR1 GTSNPN and CDR2 SVGIG (reference sequence). Trimming removed 5 bases from V and 7 bases from J; junction bases left unmatched: 11. The CDR3 contains 15 residues. Here the CDR3 DNA reads TGTGCCTGGGCTATAGCGGGGGGGTCCGGAAATACGCAGTATTTT. Its protein is CAWAIAGGSGNTQYF.

The CDR3 reads CASRQMDWGSVNQPQHF. CDR3 DNA: TGTGCCAGCAGGCAGATGGACTGGGGATCAGTCAATCAGCCCCAGCATTTT. The chain recombines TRBV28 with TRBJ1-5; no clear D gene. Germline values: CDR1 MDHEN, CDR2 SYDVKM. The CDR3 spans 17 residues. V was pared by 6 bases and J by 3 bases, with 21 bases between.

CDR3 DNA: TGTGCCAGCAGCCGCCCGACAGGACTCTATGGCTACACCTTC. Residues: CASSRPTGLYGYTF. The chain joins TRBV7-9 to TRBJ1-2, with TRBD1 as a possible D gene (6 bases). Per germline, CDR1 SEHNR and CDR2 FQNEAQ (reference sequence). V lost 5 bases to trimming and J lost 4 bases, with 14 bases between them. CDR3 size: 14 residues. Full variable domain (missing parts from reference TRBV7-9 and TRBJ1-2): DTGVSQNPRHKITKRGQNVTFRCDPISEHNRLYWYRQTLGQGPEFLTYFQNEAQLEKSRLLSDRFSAERPKGSFSTLEIQRTEQGDSAMYLCASSRPTGLYGYTFGSGTRLTVV.

J is TRBJ1-2 and V is TRBV9; the D is unclear. The length of the CDR3 is 12 residues. Trimming removed 8 bases at V and 6 bases at J, with 14 bases between. CDR1 and CDR2 (germline): SGDLS, YYNGEE. CDR3 coding DNA: TGTGCCAGTCATCGGGAGGCTCATGGCTACACCTTC. This codes for CASHREAHGYTF.

The count of this clone is one. V and J are TRBV18 and TRBJ2-7; 12 bases line up with TRBD1. This CDR3 is built from 15 residues. Per the germline V gene, CDR1 is KGHSH and CDR2 is LQKENI. The J segment lost 3 bases and the V segment lost 3 bases, leaving 3 bases of the junction unmatched. CDR3 DNA sequence: TGTGCCAGCTCACCGGGACAGGGGGCTAGCTACGAGCAGTACTTC. Translating gives CASSPGQGASYEQYF.

In its sample, this clone was seen once. The V gene is TRBV6-6, the J gene TRBJ1-4; tentatively, D is TRBD1 (5 bases). Germline V CDR1 and CDR2: MNHNY, SVGAGI (reference sequence). The CDR3 covers 16 residues. The V gene lost 2 bases and the J gene lost 5 bases, with 15 bases spanning the gap. The CDR3 DNA reads as TGTGCCAGCAGTTACGCCCCGAGGGGAAGAAATGAAAAACTGTTTTTT. Its protein is CASSYAPRGRNEKLFF.

The chain is built from TRBV27 and TRBJ2-5; the match to TRBD2 covers 9 bases. This CDR3 region has 14 residues. Trimming at V came to 2 bases and at J to 5 bases, leaving 3 bases not matched to a gene. Germline V gene lookup returns CDR1 MNHEY and CDR2 SMNVEV (reference sequence). The CDR3, as DNA: TGTGCCAGCAGTTTAAATCTAGCGGGGGAGACCCAGTACTTC. Protein product: CASSLNLAGETQYF.

The chain employs TRBV27 and TRBJ2-5; a weak D match, TRBD1 (5 bases). V was pared by 5 bases and J by 2 bases, with 9 bases between. Germline-derived CDR1 and CDR2 are MNHEY and SMNVEV (reference sequence). This CDR3 spans 13 amino acids. CDR3 amino acids: CASSPGFQETQYF. DNA for the CDR3: TGTGCCAGCAGTCCAGGGTTTCAAGAGACCCAGTACTTC.

This chain uses TRBV6-5 with TRBJ1-1; D unresolved. The V gene lost 0 bases and the J gene lost 5 bases, with 10 bases spanning the gap. The germline V gene encodes CDR1 MNHEY and CDR2 SVGAGI. The CDR3 runs to 14 residues. CDR3 protein: CASSYSRPPTEAFF. The CDR3 nucleotides are TGTGCCAGCAGTTACTCCCGGCCCCCGACTGAAGCTTTCTTT.

In DNA, the CDR3 is TGTGCCAGCACTAGCGGGGGGGCCTGGCGGGAGCAGTACTTC. This encodes CASTSGGAWREQYF. The rearrangement joins TRBV28 to TRBJ2-7; 12 bases fit TRBD2. J gave up 7 bases and V 7 bases, and 8 bases lay outside the gene matches. Germline CDR1 reads MDHEN; CDR2 reads SYDVKM. The CDR3 extends over 14 amino acids.

The chain recombines TRBV2 with TRBJ2-5; the match to TRBD2 covers 7 bases. V shed 8 bases, J shed 2 bases, and the junction held 8 bases outside the gene matches. The CDR3 length is 14 residues. Germline CDR1 SNHLY, CDR2 FYNNEI. The CDR3 bases are TGTGCCAGCGGCCCTAGCGGCGGGCAAGAGACCCAGTACTTC. It translates to CASGPSGGQETQYF.

V gene TRBV2 combines with J gene TRBJ1-2; D perhaps matches TRBD1 (5 bases). Germline V lookup: CDR1 SNHLY, CDR2 FYNNEI. Trimming stripped 7 bases from V and 5 bases from J, with 17 bases between. The CDR3 spans 14 residues. The CDR3 nucleotides are TGTGCCAGCAACGCGGACATGATAAGTTATGGCTACACCTTC. The encoded protein is CASNADMISYGYTF.

This chain joins TRBV4-1 and TRBJ2-2; D is unclear. This CDR3 comprises 16 residues. Germline CDR1 MGHRA, CDR2 YSYEKL. The ends were cut back, 4 bases at V and 6 bases at J, with 18 bases in the middle. CDR3 nucleotides: TGCGCCAGCAGCCCGCGAGGCGGTAACGAGGCCGGGGAGCTGTTTTTT. Amino acid sequence: CASSPRGGNEAGELFF.

The chain has TRBV28 and TRBJ1-2; 10 nucleotides align to TRBD1. This CDR3 is built from 13 residues. Germline loops: CDR1 MDHEN, CDR2 SYDVKM. After removal of 11 bases from V and 7 bases from J, the junction contained 10 bases not matched to a gene. The CDR3 DNA follows: TGTGCCGGAACGACAGGGGGCTCGCTTGGCTACACCTTC. Residues: CAGTTGGSLGYTF.

V and J are TRBV28 and TRBJ1-1; D possibly corresponds to TRBD1 (5 bases). CDR3 length: 15 amino acids. Germline V gene lookup returns CDR1 MDHEN and CDR2 SYDVKM. Trimming stripped 5 bases from V and 6 bases from J, with 19 bases between. This CDR3 is CASSLGRRKGPEAFF. CDR3 nucleotides: TGTGCCAGCAGTCTGGGACGGCGCAAGGGACCTGAAGCTTTCTTT.

The chain carries TRBV12-3 or TRBV12-4 and TRBJ1-2, with a weak D call TRBD1 (6 bases). V dropped 5 bases and J dropped 2 bases, with 6 bases sitting between them. This CDR3 has 12 residues. DNA of the CDR3: TGTGCCAGCAGTACAGGGAACTATGGCTACACCTTC. It specifies CASSTGNYGYTF.

The V call is TRBV30, the J call TRBJ1-1; D is ambiguous. Germline CDR1 GTSNPN, CDR2 SVGIG (reference sequence). V was clipped by 0 bases and J by 8 bases, with 13 bases between them. The CDR3 contains 13 residues. The CDR3 coding sequence is TGTGCCTGGAGTGTAAACAGAAACGACGAAGCTTTCTTT. The encoded protein is CAWSVNRNDEAFF.

This sequence joins TRBV19 and TRBJ1-5; D not resolved. V lost 0 bases and J lost 7, with 10 bases in between. In germline, CDR1 is LNHDA, CDR2 SQIVND (reference sequence). The CDR3 has 14 amino acids. CDR3 bases: TGTGCCAGTAGTATAGATTATCGAGGACAGCCCCAGCATTTT. Translation gives CASSIDYRGQPQHF.

The gene calls are TRBV5-4 and TRBJ1-2, with D unclear. The V gene's germline CDR1 is SGHNT and CDR2 YYREEE (reference sequence). V dropped 1 base and J dropped 0 bases, with 7 bases sitting between them. This CDR3 has 14 residues. In DNA form, the CDR3 reads TGTGCCAGCAGCTTGACAGAACCTAACTATGGCTACACCTTC. Amino acids: CASSLTEPNYGYTF. Full variable domain (missing parts from reference TRBV5-4 and TRBJ1-2): ETGVTQSPTHLIKTRGQQVTLRCSSQSGHNTVSWYQQALGQGPQFIFQYYREEENGRGNFPPRFSGLQFPNYSSELNVNALELDDSALYLCASSLTEPNYGYTFGSGTRLTVV.

The chain uses TRBV3-1 (or the pseudogene TRBV3-2) and TRBJ2-7, with a weak D call TRBD2 (6 bases). The CDR3 is 15 residues long. With 1 base removed from V and 3 bases from J, the gap between germline ends came to 13 bases. Germline values: CDR1 LGHDT, CDR2 YNNKEL (reference sequence). The CDR3 DNA is TGTGCCAGCAGCCAAGTCGGGGGTAAGGGCTACGAGCAGTACTTC. Translating gives CASSQVGGKGYEQYF.

The rearrangement joins TRBV5-1 to TRBJ2-5; 9 bases align to TRBD1. CDR3 length equals 17 residues. V trimming: 0 bases; J trimming: 1 base; junction bases outside the gene matches: 7. The germline CDR1 and CDR2 sequences are SGHRS and YFSETQ. CDR3 in DNA: TGCGCCAGCAGCTTGGTGGGGGGACAGGGAGTCCAAGAGACCCAGTACTTC. This codes for CASSLVGGQGVQETQYF.